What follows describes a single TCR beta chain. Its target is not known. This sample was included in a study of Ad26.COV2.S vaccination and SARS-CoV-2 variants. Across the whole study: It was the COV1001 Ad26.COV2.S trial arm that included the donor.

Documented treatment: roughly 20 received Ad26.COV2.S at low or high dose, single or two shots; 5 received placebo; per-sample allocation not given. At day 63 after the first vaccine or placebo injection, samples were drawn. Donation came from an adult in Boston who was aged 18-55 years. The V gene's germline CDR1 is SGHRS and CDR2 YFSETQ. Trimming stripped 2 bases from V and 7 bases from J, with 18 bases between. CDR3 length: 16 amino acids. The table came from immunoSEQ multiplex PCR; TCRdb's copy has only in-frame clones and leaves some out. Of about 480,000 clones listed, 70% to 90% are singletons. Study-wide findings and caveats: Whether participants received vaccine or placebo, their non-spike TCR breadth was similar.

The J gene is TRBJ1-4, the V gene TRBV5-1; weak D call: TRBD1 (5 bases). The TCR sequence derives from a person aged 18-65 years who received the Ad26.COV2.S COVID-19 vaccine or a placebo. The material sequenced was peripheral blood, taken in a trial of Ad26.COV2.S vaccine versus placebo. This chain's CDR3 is CASSFQGTDRGEKLFF. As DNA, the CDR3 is TGCGCCAGCAGCTTCCAGGGAACCGATAGAGGTGAAAAACTGTTTTTT.